A single sample is the source of the 23 T cell receptor beta chains below, sequenced in a study of CD8+ T cells in alopecia areata (dated by TCRdb to between 2018 and 2020). What this sample's time point label stands for: less than 30 weeks on oral tofacitinib. The treatment or condition label corresponds to: oral pan-JAK inhibitor, 5-10 mg twice daily. The receptor library was made with the immunoSEQ multiplex PCR assay. RNA was extracted from all samples and reverse transcribed into cDNA, which served as template for TCR sequencing. TCRdb retrieved this table from immuneACCESS and kept in-frame rearrangements only. Not all clones are present; in checked studies, unresolved V genes account for under half, and no reason is known for the remainder. The table for this sample lists about 180,000 clones; 40% to 65% of them were counted only once. In total, the top ten clones hold 11% of the sample. This sample comprised CD8+ T cells sorted from blood, obtained at week 24, from a patient treated with tofacitinib. The origin of the receptors is a human donor with alopecia areata.

This clone was seen a few times. The chain joins TRBV29-1 to TRBJ2-3; weak D call: TRBD1 (5 bases). V was pared by 0 bases and J by 9 bases, with 25 bases between. Germline CDR1 is SQVTM and CDR2 is ANQGSEA. The CDR3 sequence is 17 residues long. CDR3: CSVEDHRTTLGYGTQYF. Written as DNA, the CDR3 is TGCAGCGTTGAAGATCACAGGACAACTCTAGGTTATGGCACGCAGTATTTT.

The rearrangement joins TRBV19 to TRBJ2-3; D gene ambiguous. The germline gives CDR1 LNHDA, CDR2 SQIVND (reference sequence). V lost 5 bases and J lost 4, with 13 bases in between. There are 14 residues in the CDR3. In nucleotides, the CDR3 is TGTGCCAGTAGTGTAGTTTACGGTGCAGATACGCAGTATTTT. Translated, it gives CASSVVYGADTQYF.

DNA of the CDR3: TGTGCCAGTAGACTCGGGACGGACAATAATTCACCCCTCCACTTT. Translation gives CASRLGTDNNSPLHF. The chain links TRBV19 to TRBJ1-6; perhaps TRBD1 as D (5 bases). Trimming stripped 6 bases from V and 5 bases from J, with 14 bases between. Germline V lookup: CDR1 LNHDA, CDR2 SQIVND (reference sequence). This CDR3 comprises 15 residues. The whole variable domain, remainder taken from reference TRBV19 and TRBJ1-6, is DGGITQSPKYLFRKEGQNVTLSCEQNLNHDAMYWYRQDPGQGLRLIYYSQIVNDFQKGDIAEGYSVSREKKESFPLTVTSAQKNPTAFYLCASRLGTDNNSPLHFGNGTRLTVT.

The rearrangement uses TRBV19 and TRBJ1-5; perhaps TRBD1 as D (5 bases). CDR3 length: 13 residues. CDR1 is LNHDA and CDR2 is SQIVND in the germline V gene (reference sequence). V lost 10 bases to trimming and J lost 7 bases, with 17 bases between them. The CDR3: CATSDSLNQPQHF. The CDR3 nucleotides are TGTGCCACGAGCGACAGCCTTAACCAGCCCCAGCATTTT.

V is TRBV25-1 and J is TRBJ2-1, with D perhaps TRBD2 (5 bases). Germline CDR1 reads MGHDK; CDR2 reads SYGVNS. V was clipped by 3 bases and J by 5 bases, with 17 bases between them. The length of the CDR3 is 16 residues. CDR3 sequence: CASSDPTAGRNNEQFF. CDR3 bases: TGTGCCAGCAGTGACCCCACTGCGGGCCGAAACAATGAGCAGTTCTTC.

A remark on this clone: At the DNA level, this CDR3 is encoded by other sequences in the same sample as well. The chain recombines TRBV30 with TRBJ1-1; D remains ambiguous. This CDR3 contains 12 residues. CDR1 GTSNPN and CDR2 SVGIG come from the germline V gene (reference sequence). V lost 2 bases and J 1 base, leaving 5 bases between the germline ends. The CDR3, as DNA: TGTGCCTGGAGTTTGGGGAACACTGAAGCTTTCTTT. Its protein product is CAWSLGNTEAFF.

A single count supports this clone. J is TRBJ2-6 and V is TRBV30; D uncertain. The V end lost 3 bases, the J end lost 0 bases, and 9 bases lay between the germline ends. The germline CDR1 and CDR2 sequences are GTSNPN and SVGIG (reference sequence). CDR3 length: 15 residues. CDR3 loop: CAWRRRISGANVLTF. The DNA of the CDR3 is TGTGCCTGGAGGCGCCGGATCTCTGGGGCCAACGTCCTGACTTTC.

The chain carries TRBV27 and TRBJ1-5; 9 positions agree with TRBD1. This CDR3 has 12 amino acids. Trimming cost V 8 bases and J 8 bases; bases outside gene matches: 4. Germline V lookup: CDR1 MNHEY, CDR2 SMNVEV (reference sequence). The CDR3 region has the DNA TGTGCCAGCGGGGGACAGGGTAAGCCCCAGCATTTT. It encodes CASGGQGKPQHF.

The chain carries TRBV5-6 and TRBJ1-3; the D is unclear. The ends were cut back, 0 bases at V and 6 bases at J, with 13 bases in the middle. The CDR3 runs to 15 residues. Germline CDR1 SGHDT, CDR2 YYEEEE. The CDR3: CASSLASLGINTIYF. The CDR3, as DNA: TGTGCCAGCAGCTTGGCCTCTCTGGGAATAAACACCATATATTTT. The full variable domain, rest sourced from reference TRBV5-6 and TRBJ1-3, is DAGVTQSPTHLIKTRGQQVTLRCSPKSGHDTVSWYQQALGQGPQFIFQYYEEEERQRGNFPDRFSGHQFPNYSSELNVNALLLGDSALYLCASSLASLGINTIYFGEGSWLTVV.

The chain employs TRBV12-5 and TRBJ2-7; no reliable D call. This CDR3 has 11 amino acids. The V gene's germline CDR1 is LGHNT and CDR2 FRNRAP. Trimming shortened V by 7 bases and J by 4 bases, and 8 bases separated the two germline ends. The CDR3 loop is CASAVGYEQYF. In DNA form, the CDR3 reads TGTGCTAGTGCTGTGGGTTACGAGCAGTACTTC.

The rearrangement joins TRBV6-4 to TRBJ1-2; the D is unclear. Trimming removed 4 bases at V and 2 bases at J, with 11 bases between. The CDR3 loop spans 14 amino acids. Germline V lookup: CDR1 MRHNA, CDR2 SNTAGT. The DNA of the CDR3 is TGTGCCAGCAGTGCCATCTACGCCAACTATGGCTACACCTTC. This encodes CASSAIYANYGYTF.

As regards this clone: The sample holds other DNA sequences that translate to the same CDR3. The chain joins TRBV30 to TRBJ1-2, with D maybe TRBD1 (5 bases). CDR1 and CDR2 (germline): GTSNPN, SVGIG (reference sequence). The CDR3 loop spans 13 amino acids. V lost 3 bases and J 2 bases, leaving 10 bases between the germline ends. The DNA of the CDR3 is TGTGCCTGGAGCGGGGCAAGGAACTATGGCTACACCTTC. This codes for CAWSGARNYGYTF.

The V gene is TRBV6-5, the J gene TRBJ2-7; TRBD1 agrees at 8 bases. Germline V lookup: CDR1 MNHEY, CDR2 SVGAGI. V trimming: 5 bases; J trimming: 2 bases; junction bases outside the gene matches: 8. The CDR3 runs to 15 residues. The CDR3 is CASSPGPGQAYEQYF. The CDR3 DNA reads TGTGCCAGCAGTCCGGGCCCGGGACAGGCCTACGAGCAGTACTTC.

As for this clone: The sample has other DNA sequences that encode this CDR3 too. The chain employs TRBV19 and TRBJ2-7, with D uncertain. The CDR3 extends over 12 amino acids. The V end lost 5 bases, the J end lost 2 bases, and 7 bases lay between the germline ends. Germline CDR1 reads LNHDA; CDR2 reads SQIVND (reference sequence). The CDR3 sequence is CASSPSAYEQYF. The CDR3 region has the DNA TGTGCCAGTAGTCCGTCAGCCTACGAGCAGTACTTC. Together with reference TRBV19 and TRBJ2-7, the CDR3 gives the full variable domain: DGGITQSPKYLFRKEGQNVTLSCEQNLNHDAMYWYRQDPGQGLRLIYYSQIVNDFQKGDIAEGYSVSREKKESFPLTVTSAQKNPTAFYLCASSPSAYEQYFGPGTRLTVT.

This clone was counted between two and nine times. As DNA, the CDR3 is TGTGCTAGTGGCCCCACAACAGGGAGCGGCTACACCTTC. Translation gives CASGPTTGSGYTF. The rearrangement links TRBV12-5 to TRBJ1-2, with D perhaps TRBD1 (6 bases). The germline V gene has CDR1 LGHNT and CDR2 FRNRAP. The V end was cut by 6 bases, the J end by 8 bases, with 16 bases between. The CDR3 runs to 13 residues.

This clone was detected a few times. The gene calls are TRBV2 and TRBJ1-2; D call uncertain. The CDR3 covers 20 residues. CDR1 and CDR2 from the germline V gene are SNHLY and FYNNEI. The ends were cut back, 0 bases at V and 1 base at J, with 24 bases in the middle. CDR3 DNA: TGTGCCAGCAGTGAAGCGCTTCGGAAAGGGAAGCGAAAAGTTAACTATGGCTACACCTTC. Its protein product is CASSEALRKGKRKVNYGYTF.

This chain joins TRBV30 and TRBJ1-1; no clear D gene. Trimming removed 2 bases at V and 1 base at J, with 8 bases between. Germline loops: CDR1 GTSNPN, CDR2 SVGIG (reference sequence). The CDR3 extends over 13 amino acids. CDR3 residues: CAWSTTWNTEAFF. In DNA form, the CDR3 reads TGTGCCTGGAGTACCACATGGAACACTGAAGCTTTCTTT.

This clone was seen only a few times. This chain connects TRBV29-1 to TRBJ2-3; D call uncertain. This CDR3 is built from 13 residues. V lost 1 base, J lost 3 bases, and 8 bases lay in between. Per germline, CDR1 SQVTM and CDR2 ANQGSEA. Here the CDR3 DNA reads TGCAGCGTTGAAGGCCTCCGTACAGATACGCAGTATTTT. Translating it yields CSVEGLRTDTQYF.

The chain has TRBV5-6 and TRBJ1-5; possible D gene TRBD1, 5 bases. From germline, CDR1 is SGHDT and CDR2 YYEEEE. The CDR3 has 12 amino acids. V was trimmed by 4 bases and J by 7 bases, leaving 9 bases between them. The CDR3 DNA follows: TGTGCCAGCAGCGCGGGACTACAGCCCCAGCATTTT. Amino acid sequence: CASSAGLQPQHF.

This chain links TRBV19 with TRBJ2-1; TRBD1 is a possible D gene (6 bases). Deletions cut 1 base from V and 7 bases from J, with 11 bases between. Per germline, CDR1 LNHDA and CDR2 SQIVND (reference sequence). The CDR3 is 14 amino acids. This CDR3 reads CASSIGGRGNEQFF. The CDR3 DNA is TGTGCCAGTAGTATAGGAGGCAGGGGAAATGAGCAGTTCTTC.

This clone was counted only a few times. The V and J genes are TRBV27 and TRBJ2-1; TRBD1 aligns across 7 bases. The germline V gene encodes CDR1 MNHEY and CDR2 SMNVEV (reference sequence). The CDR3 is made up of 15 amino acids. The V and J ends lost 6 bases and 3 bases, in that order; junction bases with no gene match: 8. Here the CDR3 reads CASRTPGQSYNEQFF. DNA of the CDR3: TGTGCCAGCAGAACACCGGGACAGAGCTACAATGAGCAGTTCTTC.

This clone was picked up one time. The V gene is TRBV7-6, the J gene TRBJ1-5, with a weak D call TRBD1 (5 bases). The CDR3 length is 15 residues. Germline loops: CDR1 SGHVS, CDR2 FNYEAQ. Trimming left V 3 bases short and J 3 bases short, with 12 bases between. The CDR3 region is CASSLGVNDNQPQHF. DNA for the CDR3: TGTGCCAGCAGCTTGGGGGTGAATGACAATCAGCCCCAGCATTTT.

The chain has TRBV30 and TRBJ1-2; a weak D match, TRBD1 (6 bases). This CDR3 is built from 13 residues. Germline V gene sequence: CDR1 GTSNPN, CDR2 SVGIG (reference sequence). V lost 8 bases, J lost 4 bases, and 17 bases lay in between. The CDR3 DNA sequence: TGTGCCAGCCAGACAGGAGATCCCTATGGCTACACCTTC. Its protein is CASQTGDPYGYTF.